The 19 T cell receptor beta chains below were found in one sample sequenced in a study of T cells in Graves' hyperthyroidism and ophthalmopathy. The source material, RNA transcripts, was used to amplify TCR beta CDR3 regions. A first-round RT-PCR of the TCR CDR3 used the HTBI primer set. TCRdb re-called the multiplex PCR reads through MiXCR, storing one row per CDR3 protein. The profile shows approximately 480,000 distinct CDR3 sequences, around 21% of them singletons. Material: blood. The receptors stem from a man aged 18 to 35 with Graves' hyperthyroidism.

In this sample, this clonotype turned up many times. The chain is built from TRBV12-3 or TRBV12-4 and TRBJ1-1; 12 bases map to TRBD1. The junction had 2 bases not matched to a gene; V was cut back by 6 bases and J by 3 bases. The CDR3 contains 14 residues. This CDR3 reads CASSRDRGHTEAFF. CDR3 sequence (DNA): TGTGCCAGCAGCAGGGACAGGGGGCACACTGAAGCTTTCTTT.

This clonotype was detected only a few times. This could be a read error, since a much larger clone is one nucleotide away. The chain uses TRBV11-2 and TRBJ1-1; no firm D call. Trimming stripped 4 bases from V and 3 bases from J, with 9 bases between. The CDR3 spans 13 residues. Germline V gives CDR1 SGHAT, CDR2 FQNNGV. CDR3 in DNA: TGTGCCAGCAGCTACTCAGAGGACACTGAAGCTTTCTTT. This gives the protein CASSYSEDTEAFF. The full variable domain, its missing parts supplied by reference TRBV11-2 and TRBJ1-1, is EAGVAQSPRYKIIEKRQSVAFWCNPISGHATLYWYQQILGQGPKLLIQFQNNGVVDDSQLPKDRFSAERLKGVDSTLKIQPAKLEDSAVYLCASSYSEDTEAFFGQGTRLTVV.

This clonotype was recorded at least ten times. The J gene is TRBJ2-5, the V gene TRBV12-3 or TRBV12-4; 9 positions match TRBD2. V trimming: 3 bases; J trimming: 2 bases; junction bases outside the gene matches: 4. This CDR3 spans 15 amino acids. CDR3 amino acids: CASSFAGGIQETQYF. CDR3 coding DNA: TGTGCCAGCAGTTTTGCGGGGGGGATTCAAGAGACCCAGTACTTC.

The rearrangement joins TRBV6-2 or TRBV6-3 to TRBJ2-5; TRBD1 matches at 12 bases. The CDR3 extends over 15 amino acids. CDR1 and CDR2 (germline): MNHEY, SVGEGT. J gave up 3 bases and V 6 bases, and 5 bases lay outside the gene matches. Here the CDR3 DNA reads TGTGCCAGCAGAGGGACAGGGGGCCCGGAAGAGACCCAGTACTTC. Amino acids: CASRGTGGPEETQYF.

In its sample, this clonotype was seen many times. This chain links TRBV11-2 with TRBJ2-7; D gene ambiguous. V lost 3 bases to trimming and J lost 3 bases, with 9 bases between them. Per germline, CDR1 SGHAT and CDR2 FQNNGV. The CDR3 totals 13 residues. The CDR3 DNA follows: TGTGCCAGCAGCTTCGGTAATTACTACGAGCAGTACTTC. This sequence encodes CASSFGNYYEQYF.

There are many counts of this clonotype. The chain recombines TRBV28 with TRBJ2-7, with D perhaps matching TRBD2 (5 bases). The V end was cut by 7 bases, the J end by 0 bases, with 10 bases between. Germline V CDR1 and CDR2: MDHEN, SYDVKM. This CDR3 is built from 13 residues. CDR3 sequence: CASIRGSSYEQYF. DNA for the CDR3: TGTGCCAGCATTAGAGGGAGCTCCTACGAGCAGTACTTC.

V usage is TRBV6-5 and J usage is TRBJ1-2, with D uncertain. Germline-derived CDR1 and CDR2 are MNHEY and SVGAGI. V was cut by 0 bases and J by 3 bases, with 11 bases left in between. The CDR3 is 15 residues long. CDR3 loop: CASSYSRIGYYGYTF. CDR3 sequence (DNA): TGTGCCAGCAGTTACTCAAGGATAGGGTACTATGGCTACACCTTC.

The rearrangement joins TRBV2 to TRBJ2-7, with D possibly being TRBD2 (5 bases). This CDR3 region has 14 residues. V was cut by 4 bases and J by 4 bases, with 14 bases left in between. Germline CDR1 SNHLY, CDR2 FYNNEI. The CDR3: CASSVRARGYEQYF. The CDR3 DNA reads TGTGCCAGCAGTGTTAGGGCTCGAGGGTACGAGCAGTACTTC.

Ten or more counts support this clonotype. A junction boundary mismatches the germline segment, possibly from a read error. V and J are TRBV28 and TRBJ2-7; TRBD1 agrees at 7 bases. Germline CDR1 reads MDHEN; CDR2 reads SYDVKM. The CDR3 sequence is 15 residues long. CDR3 nucleotides: TGTGTCAGCAGGGGACAGAGGGGTTCCTACTACGAGCAGTACTTC. Amino acid sequence: CVSRGQRGSYYEQYF.

The chain combines TRBV12-5 with TRBJ2-7, with 7 nucleotides matching TRBD1. Losses at the gene ends were 1 base for V and 3 bases for J; bases not matched to a gene: 3. The germline CDR1 and CDR2 sequences are LGHNT and FRNRAP. This CDR3 is built from 14 residues. The CDR3, as DNA: TGTGCTAGTGGTTTGGGGGACAGAGACTACGAGCAGTACTTC. Its protein is CASGLGDRDYEQYF.

This clonotype was recorded at least ten times. The V gene is TRBV12-3 or TRBV12-4, the J gene TRBJ2-7; 10 bases are shared with TRBD2. This CDR3 spans 14 amino acids. Losses at the gene ends were 5 bases for V and 5 bases for J; bases not matched to a gene: 6. CDR3 sequence: CASSPSGGAHEQYF. The CDR3 nucleotides read TGTGCCAGCAGTCCCAGCGGGGGGGCGCACGAGCAGTACTTC.

There are a few counts of this clonotype. With a much larger clone just one base away, this may be a read error. The conserved phenylalanine or tryptophan is not found at the CDR3 terminus, so this likely reflects a read error. The chain couples TRBV28 to TRBJ1-3, with TRBD1 as a possible D gene (5 bases). The germline V and J ends were trimmed by 3 bases and 0 bases, with 15 bases remaining between them. Germline CDR1 reads MDHEN; CDR2 reads SYDVKM. The CDR3 is 17 residues long. CDR3 sequence reads: CASSFRTRGLSGNTIYL. The CDR3 DNA is TGTGCCAGCAGTTTTCGGACGCGGGGACTCTCTGGAAACACCATATATCTT.

This sequence joins TRBV25-1 and TRBJ2-5, with D tentatively TRBD1 (8 bases). The V end lost 7 bases, the J end lost 2 bases, and 17 bases lay between the germline ends. Germline lookup yields CDR1 MGHDK and CDR2 SYGVNS. The CDR3 is 15 amino acids. The CDR3 here is CASIPGQGGQETQYF. Written as DNA, the CDR3 is TGTGCCAGCATTCCTGGACAGGGAGGGCAAGAGACCCAGTACTTC.

This clonotype was counted many times. The chain recombines TRBV5-1 with TRBJ1-1; D gene uncertain. In germline, CDR1 is SGHRS, CDR2 YFSETQ. V was clipped by 4 bases and J by 0 bases, with 16 bases between them. The CDR3 is 16 amino acids. CDR3 coding DNA: TGCGCCAGCAGCGCGTTCGAACAGATCATGAACACTGAAGCTTTCTTT. This sequence encodes CASSAFEQIMNTEAFF.

This clonotype was counted at least ten times. The chain uses TRBV11-2 and TRBJ1-2; D gene ambiguous. The CDR3 has 9 residues. The V end lost 5 bases, the J end lost 14 bases, and 9 bases lay between the germline ends. The germline V gene encodes CDR1 SGHAT and CDR2 FQNNGV. CDR3 in amino acids: CASSPSPTF. The CDR3 nucleotides read TGTGCCAGCAGCCCTTCCCCTACCTTC. The full variable domain, its missing parts supplied by reference TRBV11-2 and TRBJ1-2, is EAGVAQSPRYKIIEKRQSVAFWCNPISGHATLYWYQQILGQGPKLLIQFQNNGVVDDSQLPKDRFSAERLKGVDSTLKIQPAKLEDSAVYLCASSPSPTFGSGTRLTVV.

This clonotype was counted many times. The rearrangement uses TRBV28 and TRBJ1-2; D unclear. Germline V gives CDR1 MDHEN, CDR2 SYDVKM. Trimming left V 6 bases short and J 4 bases short, with 12 bases between. This CDR3 is 13 amino acids long. CDR3 sequence: CASSPGWGYGYTF. The CDR3 DNA reads as TGTGCCAGCAGCCCCGGCTGGGGCTATGGCTACACCTTC.

This clonotype was seen repeatedly, ten times or more. The J gene is TRBJ2-5, the V gene TRBV19; D is unclear. The CDR3 runs to 14 residues. Trimming took 11 bases from V and 5 from J, leaving 21 bases between them. Germline CDR1 LNHDA, CDR2 SQIVND (reference sequence). The CDR3 DNA reads TGTGCCTCCTCCCGGGTGGGGTTGGCGGAGACCCAGTACTTC. It specifies CASSRVGLAETQYF.

The chain is built from TRBV27 and TRBJ1-1, with D possibly matching TRBD1 (6 bases). Germline V gene sequence: CDR1 MNHEY, CDR2 SMNVEV (reference sequence). V lost 5 bases, J lost 0 bases, and 13 bases lay in between. The CDR3 runs to 15 residues. The CDR3 DNA is TGTGCCAGCAGTACGACCGGGACACTGAACACTGAAGCTTTCTTT. This sequence encodes CASSTTGTLNTEAFF.

The sample holds many counts of this clonotype. V and J are TRBV6-5 and TRBJ1-3; possibly TRBD1 for D (5 bases). The CDR3 has 15 residues. Germline values: CDR1 MNHEY, CDR2 SVGAGI. V lost 0 bases, J lost 5 bases, and 11 bases lay in between. This CDR3 reads CASSYSGGSRNTIYF. Here the CDR3 DNA reads TGTGCCAGCAGTTACTCCGGGGGAAGCCGAAACACCATATATTTT.